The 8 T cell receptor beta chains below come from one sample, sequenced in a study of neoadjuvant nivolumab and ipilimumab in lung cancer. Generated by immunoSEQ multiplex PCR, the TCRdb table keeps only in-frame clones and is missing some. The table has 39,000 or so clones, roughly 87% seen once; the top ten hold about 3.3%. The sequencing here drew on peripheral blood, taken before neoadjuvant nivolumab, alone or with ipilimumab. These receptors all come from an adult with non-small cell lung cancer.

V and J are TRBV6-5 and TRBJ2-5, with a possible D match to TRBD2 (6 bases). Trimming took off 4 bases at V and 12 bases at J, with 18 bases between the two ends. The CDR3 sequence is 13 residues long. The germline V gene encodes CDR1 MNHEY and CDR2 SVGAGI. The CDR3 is CASSLGDIRREYF. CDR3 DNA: TGTGCCAGCAGTTTAGGCGACATCCGGAGGGAGTACTTC.

The chain's CDR3 is CASSPTARGTEAFF. CDR3 in DNA: TGTGCCAGCAGTCCGACAGCGCGGGGCACTGAAGCTTTCTTT. The chain combines TRBV27 with TRBJ1-1; possible D gene TRBD1, 5 bases. Per the germline V gene, CDR1 is MNHEY and CDR2 is SMNVEV (reference sequence). V lost 5 bases to trimming and J lost 4 bases, with 14 bases between them. This CDR3 contains 14 residues.

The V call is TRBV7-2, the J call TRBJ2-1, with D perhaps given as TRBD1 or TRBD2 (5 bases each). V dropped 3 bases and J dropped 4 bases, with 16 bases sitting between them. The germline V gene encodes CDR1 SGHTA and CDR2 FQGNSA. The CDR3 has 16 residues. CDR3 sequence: CASSFEAGDRYNEQFF. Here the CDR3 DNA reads TGTGCCAGCAGCTTCGAAGCCGGGGACCGATACAATGAGCAGTTCTTC.

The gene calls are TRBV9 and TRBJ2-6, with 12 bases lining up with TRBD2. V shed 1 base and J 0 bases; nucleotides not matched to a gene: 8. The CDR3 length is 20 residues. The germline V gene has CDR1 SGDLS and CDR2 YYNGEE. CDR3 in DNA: TGTGCCAGCAGCGTATCCCCCCTACTAGCGGGAGGCTCTGGGGCCAACGTCCTGACTTTC. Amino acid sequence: CASSVSPLLAGGSGANVLTF.

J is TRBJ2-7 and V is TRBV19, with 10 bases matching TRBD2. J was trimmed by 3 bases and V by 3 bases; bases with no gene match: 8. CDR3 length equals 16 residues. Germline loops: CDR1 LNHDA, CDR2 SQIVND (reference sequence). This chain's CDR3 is CASSIGRVAGGYEQYF. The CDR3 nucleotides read TGTGCCAGTAGTATTGGGAGGGTAGCGGGAGGCTACGAGCAGTACTTC.

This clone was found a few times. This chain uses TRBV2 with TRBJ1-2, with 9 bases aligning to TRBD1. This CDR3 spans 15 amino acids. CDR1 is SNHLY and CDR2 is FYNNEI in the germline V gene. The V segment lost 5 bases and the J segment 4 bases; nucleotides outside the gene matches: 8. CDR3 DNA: TGTGCCAGCAGTCCAACACAGGGGGCTGGCTATGGCTACACCTTC. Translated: CASSPTQGAGYGYTF.

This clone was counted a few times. The CDR3 DNA follows: TGTGCCAGCAGCAGACAGACGGGTGGGGCCAACGTCCTGACTTTC. Amino acid sequence: CASSRQTGGANVLTF. This sequence joins TRBV7-3 and TRBJ2-6, with D possibly TRBD1 on 5 matching bases. With 5 bases removed from V and 3 bases from J, the gap between germline ends came to 11 bases. Germline values: CDR1 SGHTA, CDR2 FQGTGA. The CDR3 has 15 residues.

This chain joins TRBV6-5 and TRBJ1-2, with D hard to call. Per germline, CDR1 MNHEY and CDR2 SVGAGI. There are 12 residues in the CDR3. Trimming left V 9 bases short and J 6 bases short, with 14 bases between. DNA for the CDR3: TGTGCCAGTCACTCGGGCGCGGATGGCTACACCTTC. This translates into CASHSGADGYTF.